This is a list of T cell receptor beta chains from one sample in a study of cytomegalovirus exposure and HLA in healthy donors. Generated by immunoSEQ multiplex PCR, the TCRdb table keeps only in-frame clones and is missing some. In the table there are approximately 170,000 clones, roughly 71% of which are singletons. Material for sequencing was PBMCs. The receptors were sampled from a male donor in good health and CMV-seropositive. The CDR3 runs from the conserved cysteine through the conserved F or W. Fields, in order: clone size, V gene, D gene, J gene, CDR3 DNA, CDR3 protein. A D gene is named only where the DNA matches it firmly. Clone sizes are given selectively: once, few, many, or a class where the clone is expanded.

.,TRBV4-2,TRBD2,TRBJ2-7,TGTGCCAGCAGCCACCCCTGGGGGGGAGCTTCCTACGAGCAGTACTTC,CASSHPWGGASYEQYF
.,TRBV27,.,TRBJ2-3,TGTGCCAGCAGCCGCCCAGGGACTAGCACAGATACGCAGTATTTT,CASSRPGTSTDTQYF
.,TRBV6-1,.,TRBJ2-7,TGTGCCAGCACCGCCCTGACAAGCTCCTACGAGCAGTACTTC,CASTALTSSYEQYF
once,TRBV7-2,.,TRBJ1-1,TGTGCCAGCAGCAGACGACAAGGGAGAACTGAAGCTTTCTTT,CASSRRQGRTEAFF
.,TRBV11-3,.,TRBJ1-2,TGTGCCAGCAGCTTAGGAAGTGGCCAGGGTTTAGCTAACTATGGCTACACCTTC,CASSLGSGQGLANYGYTF
.,TRBV29-1,TRBD1,TRBJ1-2,TGCAGCGTCCTGACAGGGCAGAACTATGGCTACACCTTC,CSVLTGQNYGYTF
.,TRBV5-8,.,TRBJ2-5,TGTGCCAGCAGCTTACCGCCGGCGGACCAAGAGACCCAGTACTTC,CASSLPPADQETQYF
.,TRBV5-1,.,TRBJ2-3,TGCGCCAGCAGCTTGGAGGGGACTTCTTCCGGAGATACGCAGTATTTT,CASSLEGTSSGDTQYF
.,TRBV6-1,.,TRBJ2-7,TGTGCCAGTGAGATCTCGGCGGCACCCTACGAGCAGTACTTC,CASEISAAPYEQYF
few,TRBV2,.,TRBJ1-4,TGTGCCAGCCGAGAGACAGTGCCTAATGAAAAACTGTTTTTT,CASRETVPNEKLFF
few,TRBV4-1,TRBD1,TRBJ1-1,TGCGCCAGCAGCCACCCCGGGACAGTTAACACTGAAGCTTTCTTT,CASSHPGTVNTEAFF
few,TRBV4-1,.,TRBJ1-1,TGCGCCAGCAGCCCTCACAGGGCTAACACTGAAGCTTTCTTT,CASSPHRANTEAFF
few,TRBV6-4,TRBD2,TRBJ2-2,TGTGCCAGCAGTGGGACTAGCGCGAACACCGGGGAGCTGTTTTTT,CASSGTSANTGELFF
.,TRBV4-1,.,TRBJ2-1,TGCGCCAGCAGCCCACACCCAAGACTTCCTTACAATGAGCAGTTCTTC,CASSPHPRLPYNEQFF
few,TRBV6-5,TRBD1,TRBJ1-3,TGTGCCAGCAGTTACTCGGGACAGGGACCGGGAAACACCATATATTTT,CASSYSGQGPGNTIYF
.,TRBV5-5,.,TRBJ2-1,TGTGCCAGCAGCATTGGGGGGAATGAGCAGTTCTTC,CASSIGGNEQFF
few,TRBV6-6,TRBD1,TRBJ2-2,TGTGCCAGCACCCCGACAGGGCCGGACACCGGGGAGCTGTTTTTT,CASTPTGPDTGELFF
few,TRBV11-1,TRBD1,TRBJ1-4,TGTGCCAGCAGCTTAGCCGGGACAGGACTTGAAAAACTGTTTTTT,CASSLAGTGLEKLFF
.,TRBV7-2,.,TRBJ2-1,TGTGCCAGCAGCTTAAGGGGGGGCGGGAGAGAGCAGTTCTTC,CASSLRGGGREQFF
.,TRBV7-9,.,TRBJ2-5,TGTGCCAGCAGTCGGAGGGCAAACTACCAAGAGACCCAGTACTTC,CASSRRANYQETQYF
.,TRBV7-9,TRBD1,TRBJ1-2,TGTGCCAGCAGCACGCTAGGGGCAGGGGGCTATGGCTACACCTTC,CASSTLGAGGYGYTF
.,TRBV6-6,.,TRBJ1-2,TGTGCCAGCAGAAGCCGGGTGGTAGATGAGCTCACCTTC,CASRSRVVDELTF
.,TRBV5-4,.,TRBJ2-7,TGTGCCAGCAGCCTCGGAGGGGGCTGGAGCTCCTACGAGCAGTACTTC,CASSLGGGWSSYEQYF
.,TRBV25-1,TRBD1,TRBJ1-1,TGTGCCAGCAGTGAACAGACAGTAAGACAGGGCACTGAAGCTTTCTTT,CASSEQTVRQGTEAFF
.,TRBV6-1,TRBD1,TRBJ1-2,TGTGCCAGCAGTGATTGGGGGACAGGGGAAGACTATGGCTACACCTTC,CASSDWGTGEDYGYTF
.,TRBV2,.,TRBJ2-7,TGTGCCAGCAGTGAAGAGGGGGGGCTCTCCTACGAGCAGTACTTC,CASSEEGGLSYEQYF
.,TRBV7-2,.,TRBJ2-2,TGTGCCAGCAGCTGGGCGCACACCGGGGAGCTGTTTTTT,CASSWAHTGELFF
.,TRBV15,.,TRBJ1-5,TGTGCCACCAGCAGGACAGGCGGGCGACAGCCCCAGCATTTT,CATSRTGGRQPQHF
.,TRBV5-8,.,TRBJ1-3,TGTGCCAGCAGCTTGCGTCCCGGCTCTGGAAACACCATATATTTT,CASSLRPGSGNTIYF
.,TRBV4-2,TRBD1,TRBJ1-2,TGTGCCAGCAGCCCGCGGACAGGAAACTATGGCTACACCTTC,CASSPRTGNYGYTF
few,TRBV7-3,.,TRBJ1-1,TGTGCCAGCAGCTTAACGGGGGGGACTGAAGCTTTCTTT,CASSLTGGTEAFF
.,TRBV5-1,TRBD2,TRBJ2-1,TGCGCCAGCAGTCTGTCCCCCCTCACTAGCGGGGGGGCGAATGAGCAGTTCTTC,CASSLSPLTSGGANEQFF
.,TRBV2,TRBD1,TRBJ2-7,TGTGCCAGCAGTGATCCGGGACAGGGGCGAACCCACGAGCAGTACTTC,CASSDPGQGRTHEQYF
.,TRBV9,.,TRBJ1-6,TGTGCCAGCAGCGTAGGAACATACAGGAATTCACCCCTCCACTTT,CASSVGTYRNSPLHF
.,TRBV5-4,.,TRBJ2-5,TGTGCCAGCAGCTCGGGCGGGCCGGTTCAAGAGACCCAGTACTTC,CASSSGGPVQETQYF
.,TRBV27,TRBD1,TRBJ1-4,TGTGCCAGCAGTTTAAAAACTCGGTCTTGGACAGGGCAGGATGAAAAACTGTTTTTT,CASSLKTRSWTGQDEKLFF
few,TRBV6-6,.,TRBJ1-6,TGTGCCAGCAGTTACTTACCCGGGACACTTAATTCACCCCTCCACTTT,CASSYLPGTLNSPLHF
.,TRBV6-5,.,TRBJ2-1,TGTGCCAGCAGTCAAGGGGTTTACAATGAGCAGTTCTTC,CASSQGVYNEQFF
.,TRBV14,TRBD1,TRBJ2-7,TGTGCCAGCAGCCCTCGGGCCGGGACAGGGATCTACGAGCAGTACTTC,CASSPRAGTGIYEQYF
once,TRBV19,TRBD1,TRBJ1-4,TGTGCCAGTAGTGCCATACCGGGACAGGGGGCTGATGAAAAACTGTTTTTT,CASSAIPGQGADEKLFF
.,TRBV5-6,.,TRBJ1-2,TGTGCCAGCAGCGGGAGGGAAACAAACTATGGCTACACCTTC,CASSGRETNYGYTF
.,TRBV27,TRBD2,TRBJ2-1,TGTGCCAGCAGTTGGCGGGGGGCTAGCGGGGGGATGAGTGAGCAGTTCTTC,CASSWRGASGGMSEQFF
.,TRBV10-3,.,TRBJ1-2,TGTGCCATCAGTGGACCCTCATCTGTGGGGCGCCGGCGGGGCTACACCTTC,CAISGPSSVGRRRGYTF
once,TRBV30,.,TRBJ2-1,TGTGCCTGGAGCCCGATGCGGGGTGAGCAGTTCTTC,CAWSPMRGEQFF
.,TRBV5-1,TRBD2,TRBJ2-5,TGCGCCAGCAGCCCACTCCTAGCGGGGGGTCAAGAGACCCAGTACTTC,CASSPLLAGGQETQYF
.,TRBV6-6,TRBD1,TRBJ1-5,TGTGCCAGTGGACAGGGGGAAAAGCCCCAGCATTTT,CASGQGEKPQHF
.,TRBV14,TRBD2,TRBJ2-5,TGTGCCAGCAATGGGGGCAAAATCGGGGGGGAAGAGACCCAGTACTTC,CASNGGKIGGEETQYF
.,TRBV7-7,.,TRBJ2-2,TGTGCTAGCAGCTCCCAGGGTTCCGGGGAGCTGTTTTTT,CASSSQGSGELFF
.,TRBV5-1,.,TRBJ2-7,TGCGCCAGCAGCTTTCGGAGGGAGGCCTACGAGCAGTACTTC,CASSFRREAYEQYF
.,TRBV7-2,TRBD2,TRBJ2-2,TGTGCCAGCAGCCGACAGCGGGGTCACACCGGGGAGCTGTTTTTT,CASSRQRGHTGELFF
.,TRBV11-2,.,TRBJ2-5,TGTGCCAGCAGCTCAAGTGGACTGACCCAAGAGACCCAGTACTTC,CASSSSGLTQETQYF
.,TRBV30,.,TRBJ2-7,TGTGCCTGGATTTCCCGGGACACCGCCTACGAGCAGTACTTC,CAWISRDTAYEQYF
.,TRBV5-4,.,TRBJ2-7,TGTGCCAGCAGCCCCAACCTAGGGGGCGAGCAGTACTTC,CASSPNLGGEQYF
.,TRBV9,TRBD2,TRBJ2-3,TGTGCCAGCAGCGTAGTGGGGATGGTAGCGGGGGAAGCAGATACGCAGTATTTT,CASSVVGMVAGEADTQYF
.,TRBV30,.,TRBJ2-1,TGTGCCTGGAGTGACAGGGGGGGATACAATGAGCAGTTCTTC,CAWSDRGGYNEQFF
.,TRBV12-5,.,TRBJ2-3,TGTGCTAGTGGTTTGGTACCGACAGGAAAATTTAGCACAGATACGCAGTATTTT,CASGLVPTGKFSTDTQYF
once,TRBV19,.,TRBJ2-5,TGTGCCAGTAGTAGGGACACACAAGAGACCCAGTACTTC,CASSRDTQETQYF
.,TRBV7-2,.,TRBJ2-1,TGTGCCAGCACCCAAGCGGGCTCCTACAATGAGCAGTTCTTC,CASTQAGSYNEQFF
.,TRBV19,TRBD1,TRBJ1-6,TGTGCCAGTCGGACAGGGGGGAATTCACCCCTCCACTTT,CASRTGGNSPLHF